These 15 T cell receptor beta chains were sequenced from one sample in a study of T cells after yellow fever vaccination. TCRdb independently ran MiXCR on the 5' RACE reads; one entry per CDR3 protein. Here the sample spans 140,000 to 150,000 distinct CDR3 sequences, approximately 6.6% being singletons. This material consisted of CD4+ T cells sorted from PBMCs, taken 10 days after the yellow fever booster vaccination. These TCRs come from a man between 25 and 39 years old who received the YFV17D yellow fever vaccine.

The sample holds many counts of this clonotype. V gene TRBV4-3 combines with J gene TRBJ1-4; TRBD1 might be the D (5 bases). The V end was cut by 0 bases, the J end by 6 bases, with 11 bases between. The CDR3 has 15 residues. The germline CDR1 and CDR2 sequences are LGHNA and YSLEER. In DNA, the CDR3 is TGCGCCAGCAGCCAAGAACCGGGGCACGATGAAAAACTGTTTTTT. This gives the protein CASSQEPGHDEKLFF.

The rearrangement links TRBV7-2 to TRBJ1-3, with no clear D. V dropped 1 base and J dropped 2 bases, with 9 bases sitting between them. The CDR3 sequence is 15 residues long. Per the germline V gene, CDR1 is SGHTA and CDR2 is FQGNSA. The CDR3, as DNA: TGTGCCAGCAGCTTAGGGACGGCGGCTGGAAACACCATATATTTT. Translation: CASSLGTAAGNTIYF.

Ten or more counts support this clonotype. The chain links TRBV4-3 to TRBJ2-3; 9 bases agree with TRBD2. With V trimmed by 3 bases and J by 7 bases, 8 bases remained unmatched. Germline CDR1 reads LGHNA; CDR2 reads YSLEER. The length of the CDR3 is 15 residues. The CDR3 protein is CASSQEREVLHTQYF. In nucleotides, the CDR3 is TGCGCCAGCAGCCAGGAGCGGGAGGTTCTGCATACGCAGTATTTT.

This clonotype was picked up many times. V and J are TRBV5-1 and TRBJ1-2; D remains unclear. The CDR3 is 12 residues long. CDR1 is SGHRS, CDR2 YFSETQ, per germline. The V gene lost 3 bases and the J gene lost 7 bases, with 10 bases spanning the gap. The CDR3 DNA follows: TGCGCCAGCAGCTCGGGAATCTCTGGCTACACCTTC. It is translated as CASSSGISGYTF. Full variable domain (remainder filled in from reference TRBV5-1 and TRBJ1-2): KAGVTQTPRYLIKTRGQQVTLSCSPISGHRSVSWYQQTPGQGLQFLFEYFSETQRNKGNFPGRFSGRQFSNSRSEMNVSTLELGDSALYLCASSSGISGYTFGSGTRLTVV.

This clonotype was seen many times. This sequence joins TRBV29-1 and TRBJ2-7, with D unresolved. Trimming removed 6 bases at V and 9 bases at J, with 15 bases between. This CDR3 is built from 11 residues. Germline V lookup: CDR1 SQVTM, CDR2 ANQGSEA. This chain's CDR3 is CSVDSGVGQYF. The CDR3 DNA reads TGCAGCGTCGATTCAGGAGTAGGGCAGTACTTC.

This clonotype was observed at least ten times. The genes are TRBV7-9 and TRBJ2-7, with 9 bases fitting TRBD1. This CDR3 has 15 residues. J lost 2 bases, V lost 5 bases, and 7 bases had no gene match. CDR1 and CDR2 (germline): SEHNR, FQNEAQ (reference sequence). The CDR3 sequence is CASSRLDRGTYEQYF. CDR3 DNA: TGTGCCAGCAGCCGGTTGGACAGGGGAACCTACGAGCAGTACTTC. The full variable domain, with the rest looked up from reference TRBV7-9 and TRBJ2-7, is DTGVSQNPRHKITKRGQNVTFRCDPISEHNRLYWYRQTLGQGPEFLTYFQNEAQLEKSRLLSDRFSAERPKGSFSTLEIQRTEQGDSAMYLCASSRLDRGTYEQYFGPGTRLTVT.

This clonotype was recorded many times. The chain links TRBV5-1 to TRBJ1-3, with a possible D match to TRBD1 (6 bases). CDR3 length: 15 residues. V gave up 4 bases and J gave up 8 bases, with 19 bases separating them. The germline V gene encodes CDR1 SGHRS and CDR2 YFSETQ. The CDR3 coding sequence is TGCGCCAGCAGCCAGGATGGACAGTCTCGTTACACCATATATTTT. Residues: CASSQDGQSRYTIYF.

This clonotype was picked up many times. This sequence joins TRBV25-1 and TRBJ2-1; perhaps TRBD1 as D (6 bases). This CDR3 spans 17 amino acids. V lost 5 bases, J lost 5 bases, and 22 bases lay in between. Germline V gene lookup returns CDR1 MGHDK and CDR2 SYGVNS. DNA of the CDR3: TGTGCCAGCAGTAGAACATTTAGGGGGTCGGTAAACAATGAGCAGTTCTTC. It yields the protein CASSRTFRGSVNNEQFF.

The chain uses TRBV7-8 and TRBJ2-1; D is undetermined. Germline assignment: CDR1 SGHVS and CDR2 FQNEAQ. The germline V and J ends were trimmed by 2 bases and 13 bases, with 12 bases remaining between them. The CDR3 totals 12 residues. In DNA form, the CDR3 reads TGTGCCAGCAGCTTAAGTGGGCAGTTTCAGTTCTTC. Translation gives CASSLSGQFQFF.

At least ten counts were recorded for this clonotype. V is TRBV10-1 and J is TRBJ2-1; 8 bases are shared with TRBD2. CDR1 and CDR2 from the germline V gene are WNHNN and SYGVQD (reference sequence). This CDR3 contains 13 residues. V shed 5 bases, J shed 9 bases, and the junction held 6 bases outside the gene matches. The CDR3 region is CASSPRTSGEQFF. CDR3 nucleotides: TGCGCCAGCAGTCCCAGAACTAGCGGTGAGCAGTTCTTC.

This clonotype came up many times. The gene calls are TRBV7-2 and TRBJ2-3; D call uncertain. Trimming left V 5 bases short and J 3 bases short, with 12 bases between. This CDR3 region has 14 residues. CDR1 is SGHTA, CDR2 FQGNSA, per germline. This CDR3 reads CASSKIVQTDTQYF. CDR3 bases: TGTGCCAGCAGCAAAATAGTACAGACAGATACGCAGTATTTT.

This clonotype was observed at least ten times. The chain uses TRBV20-1 and TRBJ2-3, with TRBD2 matching over 8 bases. CDR3 length equals 14 residues. CDR1 DFQATT and CDR2 SNEGSKA come from the germline V gene (reference sequence). V shed 0 bases and J 4 bases; nucleotides not matched to a gene: 3. CDR3 coding DNA: TGCAGTGCTAGAGAGCCTAGCGGGCCAGATACGCAGTATTTT. This encodes CSAREPSGPDTQYF.

This clonotype was recorded many times. The chain recombines TRBV7-9 with TRBJ1-4; D might be TRBD1 (6 bases). V was pared by 4 bases and J by 8 bases, with 11 bases between. Germline V CDR1 and CDR2: SEHNR, FQNEAQ (reference sequence). This CDR3 region has 13 residues. The CDR3 coding sequence is TGTGCCAGCAGCTACGCAGGGGTGGAAAAACTGTTTTTT. Translating gives CASSYAGVEKLFF.

This clonotype was observed many times. The rearrangement uses TRBV29-1 and TRBJ1-3, with D possibly matching TRBD1 (5 bases). Germline CDR1 SQVTM, CDR2 ANQGSEA. Trimming left V 4 bases short and J 2 bases short, with 9 bases between. This CDR3 is built from 13 residues. CDR3 residues: CSVGGTTGNTIYF. CDR3 coding DNA: TGCAGCGTTGGGGGCACTACTGGAAACACCATATATTTT.

This clonotype has ten or more counts. This CDR3 reads CASSVSGGTYEQYF. Here the CDR3 DNA reads TGTGCCAGCAGCGTCAGCGGGGGCACCTACGAGCAGTACTTC. V usage is TRBV7-2 and J usage is TRBJ2-7, with TRBD2 matching over 8 bases. The germline V gene has CDR1 SGHTA and CDR2 FQGNSA. This CDR3 is 14 amino acids long. After removal of 5 bases from V and 2 bases from J, the junction contained 5 bases not matched to a gene.